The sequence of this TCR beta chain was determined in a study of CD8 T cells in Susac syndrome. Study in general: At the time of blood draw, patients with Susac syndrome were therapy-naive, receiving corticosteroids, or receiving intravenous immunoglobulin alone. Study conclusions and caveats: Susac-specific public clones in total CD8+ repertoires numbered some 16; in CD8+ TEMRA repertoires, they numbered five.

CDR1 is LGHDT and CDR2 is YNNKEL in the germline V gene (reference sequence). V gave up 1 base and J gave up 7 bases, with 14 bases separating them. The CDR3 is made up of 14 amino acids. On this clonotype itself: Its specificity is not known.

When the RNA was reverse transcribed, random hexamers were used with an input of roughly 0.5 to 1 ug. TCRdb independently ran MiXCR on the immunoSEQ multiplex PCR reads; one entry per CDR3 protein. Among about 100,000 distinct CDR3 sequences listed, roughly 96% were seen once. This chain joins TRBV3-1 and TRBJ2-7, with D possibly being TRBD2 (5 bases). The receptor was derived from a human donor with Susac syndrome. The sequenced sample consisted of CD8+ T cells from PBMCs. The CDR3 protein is CASSQGTRTGEQYF. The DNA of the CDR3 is TGTGCCAGCAGCCAAGGTACCAGGACGGGGGAGCAGTACTTC.